This entry lists 21 T cell receptor beta chains sequenced from one sample in a study of T cell clonotyping in hematopoietic cell transplantation. Sequencing was performed with immunoSEQ multiplex PCR; in TCRdb, only in-frame clones are kept and a portion is missing. The data show 15,000 to 20,000 clones, approximately 87% seen once. Sample: PBMCs, taken 100 days after allogeneic stem cell transplant. The source of these receptors is a male patient aged 55-69 years who had an allogeneic stem cell transplant from a related donor, so the T cells may come from the graft donor. Some clones in this sample may be carry-over from other donors' samples.

This chain uses TRBV7-2 with TRBJ1-2; D unresolved. CDR1 and CDR2 (germline): SGHTA, FQGNSA. The CDR3 totals 11 residues. V dropped 0 bases and J dropped 8 bases, with 4 bases sitting between them. CDR3: CASSLAVGYTF. Here the CDR3 DNA reads TGTGCCAGCAGCTTAGCAGTAGGCTACACCTTC.

The rearrangement links TRBV28 to TRBJ1-1; D remains unclear. Germline CDR1 is MDHEN and CDR2 is SYDVKM. This CDR3 has 15 amino acids. The ends were cut back, 5 bases at V and 5 bases at J, with 18 bases in the middle. CDR3 in amino acids: CASSEPGLVVTEAFF. The CDR3 coding sequence is TGTGCCAGCAGTGAACCAGGATTAGTGGTTACTGAAGCTTTCTTT.

This clone was counted once. The gene calls are TRBV6-5 and TRBJ1-4; D gene uncertain. The CDR3 extends over 14 amino acids. V was cut by 0 bases and J by 8 bases, with 10 bases left in between. The germline gives CDR1 MNHEY, CDR2 SVGAGI. This CDR3 reads CASSYSSESEKLFF. CDR3 coding DNA: TGTGCCAGCAGTTACTCTTCCGAATCCGAAAAACTGTTTTTT.

This chain joins TRBV10-3 and TRBJ2-7; 8 bases are shared with TRBD1. The CDR3 runs to 14 residues. J was trimmed by 5 bases and V by 4 bases; bases with no gene match: 7. The V gene's germline CDR1 is ENHRY and CDR2 SYGVKD. In DNA, the CDR3 is TGTGCCATCAGTGCGACGACAGGGGAGGACGAGCAGTACTTC. It codes for CAISATTGEDEQYF.

This chain uses TRBV6-1 with TRBJ1-2; tentatively, D is TRBD1 (6 bases). CDR1 is MNHNS and CDR2 is SASEGT in the germline V gene. This CDR3 is built from 15 residues. The V end was cut by 6 bases, the J end by 7 bases, with 21 bases between. The CDR3, as DNA: TGTGCCAGCAGCCCATCTCCACAGGGAGGTGGTGGCTACACCTTC. Its translation: CASSPSPQGGGGYTF.

The chain links TRBV5-1 to TRBJ1-1; D may be TRBD1 (5 bases). The germline CDR1 and CDR2 sequences are SGHRS and YFSETQ. Trimming removed 5 bases at V and 4 bases at J, with 21 bases between. The length of the CDR3 is 16 residues. CDR3 nucleotide sequence: TGCGCCAGCAGAAGGGGACTCAACTGGGAGGGCACTGAAGCTTTCTTT. It encodes CASRRGLNWEGTEAFF.

The CDR3 bases are TGCGCCAGCAGCTTCAGAGTGGGTGAAGAGACCCAGTACTTC. This encodes CASSFRVGEETQYF. The chain employs TRBV5-1 and TRBJ2-5; D not resolved. CDR1 is SGHRS, CDR2 YFSETQ, per germline. The CDR3 spans 14 residues. V was shortened by 2 bases and J by 3 bases, with 11 bases between the two germline ends.

The chain carries TRBV7-2 and TRBJ1-4, with unresolved D. The CDR3 loop spans 15 amino acids. Germline-derived CDR1 and CDR2 are SGHTA and FQGNSA. The V and J ends lost 4 bases and 2 bases respectively, with 11 bases between them. This CDR3 reads CASSSAPTTNEKLFF. CDR3 bases: TGTGCCAGCAGCTCGGCCCCTACTACTAATGAAAAACTGTTTTTT.

V usage is TRBV6-4 and J usage is TRBJ1-1; perhaps TRBD1 as D (6 bases). The CDR3 totals 14 residues. Germline lookup yields CDR1 MRHNA and CDR2 SNTAGT. Trimming shortened V by 6 bases and J by 3 bases, and 14 bases separated the two germline ends. CDR3 loop: CASRRGVEDTEAFF. DNA for the CDR3: TGTGCCAGCAGGAGGGGGGTCGAGGACACTGAAGCTTTCTTT.

The chain carries TRBV6-6 and TRBJ2-1; TRBD2 might be the D (6 bases). This CDR3 comprises 15 residues. With 8 bases removed from V and 5 bases from J, the gap between germline ends came to 19 bases. CDR1 is MNHNY and CDR2 is SVGAGI in the germline V gene (reference sequence). DNA for the CDR3: TGTGCCAGCTCCAACTGGGCGGGGCCTAACAATGAGCAGTTCTTC. It yields the protein CASSNWAGPNNEQFF.

This chain links TRBV6-1 with TRBJ2-2, with D possibly matching TRBD1 (6 bases). Looked up from germline, CDR1 is MNHNS and CDR2 is SASEGT. V lost 1 base and J lost 1, with 7 bases in between. The CDR3 extends over 15 amino acids. Here the CDR3 reads CASSEDRENTGELFF. DNA for the CDR3: TGTGCCAGCAGTGAAGACAGGGAGAACACCGGGGAGCTGTTTTTT.

This clone occurred a few times. The chain recombines TRBV4-2 with TRBJ1-5; 8 bases line up with TRBD1. The J segment lost 6 bases and the V segment lost 3 bases, leaving 10 bases of the junction unmatched. Germline V gene sequence: CDR1 LGHNA, CDR2 YNFKEQ. This CDR3 spans 16 amino acids. CDR3 residues: CASSHELQGATQPQHF. The CDR3 nucleotides are TGTGCCAGCAGCCACGAGCTCCAGGGGGCAACTCAGCCCCAGCATTTT.

Only one count was recorded for this clone. The V and J genes are TRBV7-9 and TRBJ2-7; TRBD1 matches at 8 bases. This CDR3 is 13 amino acids long. Germline CDR1 SEHNR, CDR2 FQNEAQ (reference sequence). J lost 0 bases, V lost 11 bases, and 6 bases had no gene match. CDR3 bases: TGTGCCGCCTCGACAGGGGTCTCCTACGAGCAGTACTTC. This gives the protein CAASTGVSYEQYF.

Only a few counts were recorded for this clone. This chain joins TRBV2 and TRBJ2-5; 8 positions agree with TRBD1. This CDR3 region has 12 residues. Trimming removed 5 bases from V and 5 bases from J; junction bases left unmatched: 1. Germline CDR1 and CDR2: SNHLY and FYNNEI. The CDR3 here is CASSRDRETQYF. The CDR3 DNA reads TGTGCCAGCAGTCGGGACAGGGAGACCCAGTACTTC.

J is TRBJ1-1 and V is TRBV5-6; D is unclear. V was shortened by 4 bases and J by 7 bases, with 17 bases between the two germline ends. The CDR3 is 14 residues long. Looked up from germline, CDR1 is SGHDT and CDR2 is YYEEEE. DNA of the CDR3: TGTGCCAGCAGCCCGAGGGCGGCTGTTTTTGAAGCTTTCTTT. Translating it yields CASSPRAAVFEAFF.

This chain joins TRBV7-2 and TRBJ1-4; D call uncertain. The germline CDR1 and CDR2 sequences are SGHTA and FQGNSA. V dropped 1 base and J dropped 0 bases, with 6 bases sitting between them. There are 15 residues in the CDR3. CDR3 DNA: TGTGCCAGCAGCTTAGAGGAAGCAACTAATGAAAAACTGTTTTTT. It specifies CASSLEEATNEKLFF.

The rearrangement links TRBV5-6 to TRBJ2-3; TRBD2 agrees at 12 bases. Germline trimming cut 1 base from V and 2 bases from J; bases unmatched to any gene: 8. The CDR3 has 18 amino acids. From germline, CDR1 is SGHDT and CDR2 YYEEEE. In nucleotides, the CDR3 is TGTGCCAGCAGCTTGATCCTAGCGGGGGGGTTAGACACAGATACGCAGTATTTT. Residues: CASSLILAGGLDTDTQYF. The whole variable domain, remainder taken from reference TRBV5-6 and TRBJ2-3, is DAGVTQSPTHLIKTRGQQVTLRCSPKSGHDTVSWYQQALGQGPQFIFQYYEEEERQRGNFPDRFSGHQFPNYSSELNVNALLLGDSALYLCASSLILAGGLDTDTQYFGPGTRLTVL.

The V and J genes are TRBV7-2 and TRBJ2-7, with a weak D call TRBD2 (5 bases). The ends were cut back, 2 bases at V and 0 bases at J, with 8 bases in the middle. The CDR3 totals 14 residues. Germline CDR1 SGHTA, CDR2 FQGNSA. CDR3 nucleotides: TGTGCCAGCAGCTTACCGGGGAGCTCCTACGAGCAGTACTTC. Amino acids: CASSLPGSSYEQYF.

The chain uses TRBV28 and TRBJ2-5; a weak D match, TRBD2 (5 bases). CDR1 is MDHEN, CDR2 SYDVKM, per germline. CDR3 size: 14 residues. With 5 bases removed from V and 2 bases from J, the gap between germline ends came to 12 bases. DNA of the CDR3: TGTGCCAGCAGTCCAGGAGGTAGTCAAGAGACCCAGTACTTC. It specifies CASSPGGSQETQYF.

This clone showed up just once. The chain employs TRBV4-1 and TRBJ1-1, with D uncertain. CDR1 MGHRA and CDR2 YSYEKL come from the germline V gene. This CDR3 region has 17 residues. Between the trimmed V and J ends, which lost 0 bases and 1 base, there was a span of 15 bases. The CDR3, as DNA: TGCGCCAGCAGCCAAGACCCCTCGCTGGCAGAGAACACTGAAGCTTTCTTT. As protein: CASSQDPSLAENTEAFF.

CDR3 amino acids: CASSAQGTNTEAFF. CDR3 coding DNA: TGTGCCAGCAGTGCACAGGGGACGAACACTGAAGCTTTCTTT. V and J are TRBV2 and TRBJ1-1, with TRBD1 identical over 7 bases. The J segment lost 1 base and the V segment lost 4 bases, leaving 3 bases of the junction unmatched. This CDR3 is built from 14 residues. Germline V gene sequence: CDR1 SNHLY, CDR2 FYNNEI.